These 18 T cell receptor beta chains were sequenced from one sample in a study of OX40 agonist ivuxolimab in advanced cancers. Profiling relied on immunoSEQ multiplex PCR, and the TCRdb table lists in-frame clones only, not all of them. The sample shows about 62,000 clones, approximately 81% of them seen only once. The sequenced sample was CD4+ or CD8+ T cells sorted from blood, obtained in a trial of the OX40 agonist ivuxolimab. The origin of the receptors is an adult with an advanced solid tumor such as melanoma, head and neck, liver or kidney cancer.

The V gene is TRBV7-9, the J gene TRBJ1-5, with 9 bases aligning to TRBD1. V lost 1 base and J lost 4; bases outside the gene matches: 2. Germline CDR1 is SEHNR and CDR2 is FQNEAQ (reference sequence). This CDR3 has 15 residues. The CDR3 sequence: CASSLGDRVNQPQHF. CDR3 nucleotides: TGTGCCAGCAGCTTAGGGGACAGGGTAAATCAGCCCCAGCATTTT.

V is TRBV28 and J is TRBJ2-6, with TRBD1 matching 7 bases. The CDR3 runs to 18 residues. Unmatched junction bases numbered 8, after V lost 3 bases and J lost 0 bases. The germline gives CDR1 MDHEN, CDR2 SYDVKM. The CDR3 nucleotides read TGTGCCAGCAGTTTCTCTACAGGGGCCGCCTCTGGGGCCAACGTCCTGACTTTC. Protein product: CASSFSTGAASGANVLTF. The complete variable domain, with remaining parts taken from reference TRBV28 and TRBJ2-6, reads DVKVTQSSRYLVKRTGEKVFLECVQDMDHENMFWYRQDPGLGLRLIYFSYDVKMKEKGDIPEGYSVSREKKERFSLILESASTNQTSMYLCASSFSTGAASGANVLTFGAGSRLTVL.

The rearrangement joins TRBV19 to TRBJ2-7; D ambiguous. V was cut by 5 bases and J by 0 bases, with 11 bases left in between. The CDR3 spans 14 residues. Germline CDR1 is LNHDA and CDR2 is SQIVND (reference sequence). For the CDR3, the DNA is TGTGCCAGTAGTCCCCAGGCCTCCTCCTACGAGCAGTACTTC. Translating it yields CASSPQASSYEQYF.

The chain carries TRBV2 and TRBJ2-3; D is ambiguous. Germline assignment: CDR1 SNHLY and CDR2 FYNNEI. V shed 3 bases and J shed 4 bases, with 17 bases lying between them. The CDR3 is made up of 16 amino acids. Written as DNA, the CDR3 is TGTGCCAGCAGTGAGCGTGGGTACACGTTCGCAGATACGCAGTATTTT. It specifies CASSERGYTFADTQYF.

This clone showed up just a few times. The chain couples TRBV2 to TRBJ2-3; D possibly matches TRBD1 or TRBD2 (5 bases each). The V end was cut by 2 bases, the J end by 0 bases, with 9 bases between. CDR1 and CDR2 from the germline V gene are SNHLY and FYNNEI. The CDR3 consists of 15 residues. The CDR3 bases are TGTGCCAGCAGTGAACTTCGGGACAGCACAGATACGCAGTATTTT. Encoded protein: CASSELRDSTDTQYF. Full variable domain (outside the CDR3, taken from reference TRBV2 and TRBJ2-3): EPEVTQTPSHQVTQMGQEVILRCVPISNHLYFYWYRQILGQKVEFLVSFYNNEISEKSEIFDDQFSVERPDGSNFTLKIRSTKLEDSAMYFCASSELRDSTDTQYFGPGTRLTVL.

The chain has TRBV18 and TRBJ1-1; 11 bases match TRBD1. From germline, CDR1 is KGHSH and CDR2 LQKENI. This CDR3 region has 17 residues. With 2 bases clipped from V and 4 bases from J, the junction kept 9 bases outside the gene matches. In DNA form, the CDR3 reads TGTGCCAGCTCACCAAGGACAGGGGGCTATCAAAGCACTGAAGCTTTCTTT. This gives the protein CASSPRTGGYQSTEAFF. Combining the CDR3 with reference TRBV18 and TRBJ1-1 gives the whole variable domain NAGVMQNPRHLVRRRGQEARLRCSPMKGHSHVYWYRQLPEEGLKFMVYLQKENIIDESGMPKERFSAEFPKEGPSILRIQQVVRGDSAAYFCASSPRTGGYQSTEAFFGQGTRLTVV.

The gene calls are TRBV29-1 and TRBJ1-2, with D unresolved. Germline CDR1 reads SQVTM; CDR2 reads ANQGSEA. This CDR3 region has 11 residues. Trimming removed 7 bases from V and 7 bases from J, with 13 bases in between. The CDR3 is CSARDSSGYTF. The CDR3 coding sequence is TGCAGCGCAAGGGATTCTAGTGGCTACACCTTC.

The chain carries TRBV30 and TRBJ1-2; D not certain. V lost 5 bases to trimming and J lost 8 bases, with 9 bases between them. Per the germline V gene, CDR1 is GTSNPN and CDR2 is SVGIG (reference sequence). The CDR3 sequence is 10 residues long. The CDR3: CAWGEEGYTF. The CDR3 DNA is TGTGCCTGGGGGGAGGAGGGCTACACCTTC.

This clone has a handful of counts. The chain is built from TRBV4-1 and TRBJ2-4; TRBD1 is a possible D gene (6 bases). The germline CDR1 and CDR2 sequences are MGHRA and YSYEKL. V lost 1 base and J lost 0, with 25 bases in between. The length of the CDR3 is 21 residues. CDR3 region: CASSQGFPGTLEPLAKNIQYF. The CDR3 DNA sequence: TGCGCCAGCAGCCAAGGGTTCCCCGGGACATTAGAACCCCTAGCCAAAAACATTCAGTACTTC.

The rearrangement links TRBV23-1 to TRBJ1-3; the D gene is possibly TRBD1 (5 bases). TRBV23-1 is assigned to the ORF class and has an uncertain function. The CDR3 contains 15 residues. Trimming removed 2 bases from V and 1 base from J, with 9 bases in between. CDR3 in amino acids: CASSQPRGSGNTIYF. CDR3 bases: TGCGCCAGCAGTCAACCGAGGGGTTCTGGAAACACCATATATTTT.

The chain couples TRBV7-8 to TRBJ2-7; no firm D call. The germline CDR1 and CDR2 sequences are SGHVS and FQNEAQ. V lost 5 bases, J lost 3 bases, and 5 bases lay in between. The CDR3 consists of 11 residues. The CDR3 reads CASSASYEQYF. CDR3 nucleotide sequence: TGTGCCAGCAGCGCCAGCTACGAGCAGTACTTC.

V and J are TRBV2 and TRBJ1-2; D remains ambiguous. Per the germline V gene, CDR1 is SNHLY and CDR2 is FYNNEI. This CDR3 contains 13 residues. Trimming left V 5 bases short and J 4 bases short, with 11 bases between. The CDR3 bases are TGTGCCAGCAGTCCCGGGCAGTTCTATGGCTACACCTTC. Its protein is CASSPGQFYGYTF.

This chain uses TRBV5-1 with TRBJ1-4; D is perhaps TRBD1 (5 bases). The germline V gene encodes CDR1 SGHRS and CDR2 YFSETQ. The CDR3 has 14 amino acids. V shed 2 bases and J shed 8 bases, with 13 bases lying between them. The CDR3 nucleotides are TGCGCCAGCAGCTTAGAGGGGCGAGGGGAAAAACTGTTTTTT. It specifies CASSLEGRGEKLFF.

This clone occurred a few times. The chain has TRBV14 and TRBJ2-5, with D possibly being TRBD1 (5 bases). The CDR3 has 14 residues. Germline V gene lookup returns CDR1 SGHDN and CDR2 FVKESK. Trimming pared 1 base from V and 5 bases from J, leaving 11 bases between. The CDR3 spells CASSQVKGIETQYF. The CDR3 coding sequence is TGTGCCAGCAGCCAAGTAAAGGGGATTGAGACCCAGTACTTC.

Written as DNA, the CDR3 is TGTGCCAGCAGTTACTCGGGGGACTACGAGCAGTACTTC. Amino acid sequence: CASSYSGDYEQYF. This chain connects TRBV6-6 to TRBJ2-7, with D perhaps assigned TRBD1 or TRBD2 (5 bases each). CDR3 length equals 13 residues. Trimming shortened V by 0 bases and J by 3 bases, and 6 bases separated the two germline ends. Germline V gene lookup returns CDR1 MNHNY and CDR2 SVGAGI (reference sequence).

The rearrangement uses TRBV6-6 and TRBJ2-5; weak D call: TRBD1 (6 bases). The J call may be wrong; the DNA end is better matched by TRBJ2-7. The CDR3 consists of 15 residues. Germline values: CDR1 MNHNY, CDR2 SVGAGI (reference sequence). This CDR3 is CASSYSQGQTYEQYF. As DNA, the CDR3 is TGTGCCAGCAGTTACTCGCAAGGACAGACCTACGAGCAGTACTTC.

The rearrangement links TRBV7-6 to TRBJ1-4; D ambiguous. This CDR3 region has 16 residues. Deletions cut 0 bases from V and 0 bases from J, with 8 bases between. The germline CDR1 and CDR2 sequences are SGHVS and FNYEAQ. The CDR3, as DNA: TGTGCCAGCAGCTTAGCGCTAGTTTCAACTAATGAAAAACTGTTTTTT. Encoded protein: CASSLALVSTNEKLFF.

The gene calls are TRBV10-3 and TRBJ2-5, with 10 bases that match TRBD1. V shed 10 bases and J 5 bases; nucleotides not matched to a gene: 7. The CDR3 runs to 13 residues. CDR1 is ENHRY, CDR2 SYGVKD, per germline. This chain's CDR3 is CATRTGGPETQYF. In DNA, the CDR3 is TGTGCCACTAGGACAGGGGGACCCGAGACCCAGTACTTC.